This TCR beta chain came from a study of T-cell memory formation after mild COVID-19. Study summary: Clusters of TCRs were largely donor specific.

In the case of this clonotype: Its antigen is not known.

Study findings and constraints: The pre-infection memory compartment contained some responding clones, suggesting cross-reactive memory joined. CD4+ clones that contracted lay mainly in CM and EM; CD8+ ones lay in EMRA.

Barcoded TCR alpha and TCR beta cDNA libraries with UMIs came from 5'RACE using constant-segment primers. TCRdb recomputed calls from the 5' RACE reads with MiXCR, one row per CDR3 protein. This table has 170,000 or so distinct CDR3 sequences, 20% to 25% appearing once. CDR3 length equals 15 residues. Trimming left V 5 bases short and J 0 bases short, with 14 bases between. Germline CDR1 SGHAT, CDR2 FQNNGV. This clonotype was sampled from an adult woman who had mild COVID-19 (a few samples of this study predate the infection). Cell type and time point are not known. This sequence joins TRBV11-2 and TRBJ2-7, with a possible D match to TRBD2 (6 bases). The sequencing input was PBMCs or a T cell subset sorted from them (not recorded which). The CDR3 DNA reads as TGTGCCAGCAGCCGTAGCGGAGGGGACTCCTACGAGCAGTACTTC. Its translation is CASSRSGGDSYEQYF.